This is a list of T cell receptor beta chains from one sample in a study of monozygotic twins with inflammatory bowel disease. TCRdb re-analyzed the 5' RACE reads; it lists each CDR3 protein once, without DNA. This listing includes about 350,000 distinct CDR3 sequences. What was sequenced was blood. The source of these receptors is a human donor with ulcerative colitis or Crohn's disease, or a healthy co-twin of an affected twin (not recorded which). Both conserved end residues are part of each CDR3. Each record gives: J gene, V gene, CDR3 length, CDR3 protein.

j_gene: TRBJ1-5
v_gene: TRBV9
len: 18
CDR3aa: CASSVEEVIPGGNQPQHF

j_gene: TRBJ2-7
v_gene: TRBV5-1
len: 15
CDR3aa: CASSPAGGAPYEQYF

j_gene: TRBJ1-1
v_gene: TRBV18
len: 16
CDR3aa: CASSPMTGERNTEAFF

j_gene: TRBJ2-7
v_gene: TRBV12-3/TRBV12-4
len: 13
CDR3aa: CASRPTGTYEQYF

j_gene: TRBJ2-1
v_gene: TRBV28
len: 15
CDR3aa: CASTHRRSGYNEQFF

j_gene: TRBJ2-1
v_gene: TRBV7-2
len: 15
CDR3aa: CASSLIGQGYSEQFF

j_gene: TRBJ1-6
v_gene: TRBV10-3
len: 16
CDR3aa: CASLNPTGEDNSPLHF

j_gene: TRBJ2-6
v_gene: TRBV18
len: 14
CDR3aa: CASSDRDGANVLTF

j_gene: TRBJ2-1
v_gene: TRBV29-1
len: 12
CDR3aa: CSVEAEYNEQFF

j_gene: TRBJ2-7
v_gene: TRBV18
len: 16
CDR3aa: CASSPDTKRLPPEQYF

j_gene: TRBJ1-1
v_gene: TRBV20-1
len: 13
CDR3aa: CGTFIDTNTEAFF

j_gene: TRBJ1-5
v_gene: TRBV10-3
len: 14
CDR3aa: CAISAPGNNQPQHF

j_gene: TRBJ1-2
v_gene: TRBV5-4
len: 13
CDR3aa: CASSFPGNYGYTF

j_gene: TRBJ2-5
v_gene: TRBV5-1
len: 18
CDR3aa: CASSLGFRLAGEGETQYF

j_gene: TRBJ2-7
v_gene: TRBV20-1
len: 13
CDR3aa: CSAPAGGEYEQYF

j_gene: TRBJ1-1
v_gene: TRBV20-1
len: 11
CDR3aa: CSAARAIEAFF

j_gene: TRBJ2-3
v_gene: TRBV28
len: 12
CDR3aa: CATGGSTDTQYF

j_gene: TRBJ2-3
v_gene: TRBV2
len: 15
CDR3aa: CASSGSGTSTDTQYF

j_gene: TRBJ2-1
v_gene: TRBV7-9
len: 15
CDR3aa: CASSPAGVRFNEQFF

j_gene: TRBJ1-2
v_gene: TRBV20-1
len: 14
CDR3aa: CSAIHDREIYGYTF